Described below is a single TCR beta chain sequence and its context. The entry originates in a study of T cells expressing NK-cell markers. Study background: It was sorted CD3+CD56+NKG2C+, CD3+CD56+NKG2C- and CD3+CD56-NKG2C+ T cells that supplied the TCR beta repertoires. The authors sequenced eight donors, of whom seven were HCMV-seropositive and one was seronegative.

The CDR3 has 13 amino acids. It was by 5'RACE template switching with UMIs that TCR beta cDNA was made. TCRdb derives one entry per CDR3 protein from the 5' RACE reads, leaving out DNA. This table lists some 390,000 distinct CDR3 sequences. This TCR came from a woman in her fifties or sixties in good health. J is TRBJ2-7 and V is TRBV12-3 or TRBV12-4. Material: blood T cells: a sorted CD56 or NKG2C T cell subset, CD4+ or CD8+ T cells, or bulk PBMC T cells (not recorded which). The CDR3 sequence is CASRSGSSYEQYF.